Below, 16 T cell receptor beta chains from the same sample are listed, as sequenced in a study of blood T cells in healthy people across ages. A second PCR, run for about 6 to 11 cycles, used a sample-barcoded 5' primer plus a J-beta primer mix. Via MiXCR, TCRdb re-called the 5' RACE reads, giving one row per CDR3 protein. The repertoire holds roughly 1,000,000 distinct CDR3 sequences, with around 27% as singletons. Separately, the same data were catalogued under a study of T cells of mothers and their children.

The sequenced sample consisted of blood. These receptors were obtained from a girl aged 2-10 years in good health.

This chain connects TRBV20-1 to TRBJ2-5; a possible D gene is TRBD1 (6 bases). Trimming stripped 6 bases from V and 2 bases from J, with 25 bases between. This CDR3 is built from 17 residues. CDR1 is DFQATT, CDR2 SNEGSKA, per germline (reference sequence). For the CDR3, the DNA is TGCAGTGCACCAATCAATATCCAGGGGCGTTATCAAGAGACCCAGTACTTC. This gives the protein CSAPINIQGRYQETQYF.

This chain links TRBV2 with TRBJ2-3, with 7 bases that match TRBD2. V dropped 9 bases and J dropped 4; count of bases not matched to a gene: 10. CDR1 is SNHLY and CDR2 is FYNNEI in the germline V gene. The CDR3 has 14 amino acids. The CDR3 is CASGLAAGSDTQYF. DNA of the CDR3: TGTGCCAGTGGGTTGGCAGCGGGGTCAGATACGCAGTATTTT.

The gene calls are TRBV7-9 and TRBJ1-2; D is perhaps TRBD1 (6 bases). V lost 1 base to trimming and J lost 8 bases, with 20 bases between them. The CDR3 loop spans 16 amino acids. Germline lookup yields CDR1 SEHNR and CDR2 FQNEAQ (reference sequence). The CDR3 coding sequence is TGTGCCAGCAGCTTAGTTGAGGGGGAAACGGCTTTCGGCTACACCTTC. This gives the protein CASSLVEGETAFGYTF.

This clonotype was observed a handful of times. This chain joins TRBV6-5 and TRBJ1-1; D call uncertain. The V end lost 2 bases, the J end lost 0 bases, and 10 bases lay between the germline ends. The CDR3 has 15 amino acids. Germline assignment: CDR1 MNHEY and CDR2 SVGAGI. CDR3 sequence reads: CASSYRPPLNTEAFF. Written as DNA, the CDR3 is TGTGCCAGCAGTTACCGACCCCCTTTGAACACTGAAGCTTTCTTT.

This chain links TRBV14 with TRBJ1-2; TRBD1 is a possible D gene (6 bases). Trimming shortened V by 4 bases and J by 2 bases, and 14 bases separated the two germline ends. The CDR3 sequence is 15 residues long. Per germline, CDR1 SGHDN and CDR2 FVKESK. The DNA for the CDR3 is TGTGCCAGCAGCCGGGGAGACAGGATCAACTATGGCTACACCTTC. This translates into CASSRGDRINYGYTF.

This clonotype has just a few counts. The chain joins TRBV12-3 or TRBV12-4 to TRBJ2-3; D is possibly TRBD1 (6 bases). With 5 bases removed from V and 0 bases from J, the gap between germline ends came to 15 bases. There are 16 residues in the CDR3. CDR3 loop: CASSLQGPASTDTQYF. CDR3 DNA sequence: TGTGCCAGCAGTCTCCAGGGGCCGGCTAGCACAGATACGCAGTATTTT.

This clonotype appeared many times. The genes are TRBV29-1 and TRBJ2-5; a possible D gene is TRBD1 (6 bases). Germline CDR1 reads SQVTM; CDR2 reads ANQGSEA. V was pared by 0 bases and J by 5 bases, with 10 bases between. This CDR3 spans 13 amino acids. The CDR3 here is CSVEEPRGETQYF. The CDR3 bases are TGCAGCGTTGAAGAACCCAGGGGTGAGACCCAGTACTTC.

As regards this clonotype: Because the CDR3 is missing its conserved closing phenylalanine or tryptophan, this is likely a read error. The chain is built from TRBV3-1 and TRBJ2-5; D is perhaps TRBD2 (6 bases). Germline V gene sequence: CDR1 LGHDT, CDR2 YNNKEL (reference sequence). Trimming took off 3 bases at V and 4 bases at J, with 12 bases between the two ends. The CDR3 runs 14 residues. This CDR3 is CASSQTGLRETQYL. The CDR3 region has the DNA TGTGCCAGCAGCCAGACGGGACTTCGAGAGACCCAGTACCTC.

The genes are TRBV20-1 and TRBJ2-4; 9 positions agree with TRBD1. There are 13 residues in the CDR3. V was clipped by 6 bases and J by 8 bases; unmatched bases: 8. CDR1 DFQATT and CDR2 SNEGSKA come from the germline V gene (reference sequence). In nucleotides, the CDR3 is TGCAGTGCCGAACAGGGGGCAGGAGACATTCAGTACTTC. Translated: CSAEQGAGDIQYF.

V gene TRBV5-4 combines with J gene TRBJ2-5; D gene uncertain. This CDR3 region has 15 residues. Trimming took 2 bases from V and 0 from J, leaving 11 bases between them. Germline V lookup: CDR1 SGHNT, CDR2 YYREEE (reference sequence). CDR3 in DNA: TGTGCCAGCAGCTTCCTCACGGCAGACCAAGAGACCCAGTACTTC. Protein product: CASSFLTADQETQYF.

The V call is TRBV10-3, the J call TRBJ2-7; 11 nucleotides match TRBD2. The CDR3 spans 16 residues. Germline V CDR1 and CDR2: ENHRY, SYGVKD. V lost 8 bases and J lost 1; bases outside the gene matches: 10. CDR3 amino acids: CAIGGSRLAGSYEQYF. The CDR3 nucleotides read TGTGCCATCGGGGGGAGCAGACTAGCGGGGTCCTACGAGCAGTACTTC.

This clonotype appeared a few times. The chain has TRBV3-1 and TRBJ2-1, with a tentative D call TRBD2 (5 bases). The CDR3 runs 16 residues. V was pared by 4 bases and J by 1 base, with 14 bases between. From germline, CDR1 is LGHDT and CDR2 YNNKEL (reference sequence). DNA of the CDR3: TGTGCCAGCAGCCCTAGCCGGGCAATTTCCTACAATGAGCAGTTCTTC. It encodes CASSPSRAISYNEQFF.

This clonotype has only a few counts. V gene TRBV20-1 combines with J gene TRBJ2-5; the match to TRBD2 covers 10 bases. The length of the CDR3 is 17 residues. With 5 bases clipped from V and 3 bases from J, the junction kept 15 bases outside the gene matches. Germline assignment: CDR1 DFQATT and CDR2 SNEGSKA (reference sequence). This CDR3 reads CSASPRTSGMREETQYF. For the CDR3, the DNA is TGCAGTGCTTCGCCTAGGACTAGCGGAATGAGGGAAGAGACCCAGTACTTC.

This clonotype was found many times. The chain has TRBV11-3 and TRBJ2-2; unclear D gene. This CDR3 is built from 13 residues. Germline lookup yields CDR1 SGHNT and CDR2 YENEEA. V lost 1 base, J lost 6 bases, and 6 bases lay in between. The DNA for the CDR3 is TGTGCCAGCAGCTTAGGGACCGCCGGGGAGCTGTTTTTT. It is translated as CASSLGTAGELFF.

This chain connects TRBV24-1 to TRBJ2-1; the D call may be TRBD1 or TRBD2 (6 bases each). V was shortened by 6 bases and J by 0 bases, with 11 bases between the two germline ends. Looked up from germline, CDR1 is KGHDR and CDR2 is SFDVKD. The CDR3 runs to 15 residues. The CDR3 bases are TGTGCCACCAGTAAAAGGGGGGTCTCCTACAATGAGCAGTTCTTC. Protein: CATSKRGVSYNEQFF.

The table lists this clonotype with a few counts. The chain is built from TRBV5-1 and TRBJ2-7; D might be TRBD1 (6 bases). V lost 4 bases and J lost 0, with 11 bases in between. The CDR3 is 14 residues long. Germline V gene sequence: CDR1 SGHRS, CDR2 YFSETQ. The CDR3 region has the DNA TGCGCCAGCAGCAACAGGGTCGACTCCTACGAGCAGTACTTC. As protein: CASSNRVDSYEQYF.